A selection of T cell receptor beta chains follows, all from one sample in a study of CD4 T cells in relation to SARS-CoV-2 and coronaviruses. Repertoires were generated with immunoSEQ multiplex PCR, while TCRdb's copy carries only in-frame clones and drops some. The table has about 17,000 clones, about 73% seen once. Their antigens are not known. The source material was CD4+ T cells from PBMCs, cultured in vitro. The source of these receptors is a human donor in good health. The CDR3 runs from the conserved cysteine through the conserved F or W. The D gene is left open where the match is weak. The size of a clone is reported for some rows only, either as once, few or many, or as a class for expanded clones.

V gene	J gene	D gene	clone size	CDR3 protein	CDR3 DNA
TRBV5-1	TRBJ2-1	NA	few	CASSLVLASEQFF	TGCGCCAGCAGCTTGGTTCTGGCCTCTGAGCAGTTCTTC
TRBV5-1	TRBJ2-7	TRBD1	NA	CASSFEGQAYEQYF	TGCGCCAGCAGCTTTGAGGGACAGGCCTACGAGCAGTACTTC
TRBV27	TRBJ2-1	NA	NA	CASQLANYNEQFF	TGTGCCAGCCAACTAGCCAACTACAATGAGCAGTTCTTC
TRBV28	TRBJ1-2	NA	NA	CASSPADYGYTF	TGTGCCAGCAGTCCGGCTGACTATGGCTACACCTTC
TRBV5-1	TRBJ1-2	NA	once	CASSLDGSANYGYTF	TGCGCCAGCAGTTTGGACGGCTCAGCTAACTATGGCTACACCTTC
TRBV5-1	TRBJ2-1	NA	NA	CASSAGWNEQFF	TGCGCCAGCAGCGCAGGGTGGAATGAGCAGTTCTTC
TRBV5-6	TRBJ1-4	NA	NA	CASSLYGGNEKLFF	TGTGCCAGCAGCTTGTACGGGGGTAATGAAAAACTGTTTTTT
TRBV27	TRBJ2-7	TRBD2	NA	CASGTSLWTEQYF	TGTGCCAGTGGGACTAGCTTGTGGACCGAGCAGTACTTC
TRBV18	TRBJ2-5	NA	NA	CASSPPLAGRQETQYF	TGTGCCAGCTCACCACCGCTGGCAGGCCGCCAAGAGACCCAGTACTTC
TRBV30	TRBJ2-6	TRBD1	NA	CAWTNLGTGTGANVLTF	TGTGCCTGGACCAACCTTGGGACAGGGACTGGGGCCAACGTCCTGACTTTC
TRBV5-1	TRBJ2-1	NA	NA	CASSLAGKSSYNEQFF	TGCGCCAGCAGCTTGGCCGGCAAGTCCTCCTACAATGAGCAGTTCTTC
TRBV19	TRBJ1-5	TRBD1	NA	CASSYQQGANQPQHF	TGTGCCAGTAGCTATCAACAGGGGGCGAATCAGCCCCAGCATTTT
TRBV18	TRBJ1-1	NA	NA	CASSPGLDTEAFF	TGTGCCAGCTCACCAGGGTTGGACACTGAAGCTTTCTTT
TRBV28	TRBJ2-7	NA	NA	CASTLFGGSYEQYF	TGTGCCAGCACCCTCTTTGGGGGATCCTACGAGCAGTACTTC
TRBV5-4	TRBJ2-7	TRBD1	NA	CASSPPGNRGGHEQYF	TGTGCCAGCAGCCCCCCCGGGAACAGGGGTGGCCACGAGCAGTACTTC
TRBV11-2	TRBJ2-1	TRBD2	few	CASSTTSGSRVDEQFF	TGTGCCAGCAGCACGACTAGCGGGAGTCGGGTCGATGAGCAGTTCTTC
TRBV6-5	TRBJ2-5	NA	NA	CASSYSGSLGETQYF	TGTGCCAGCAGTTATTCCGGAAGTCTTGGAGAGACCCAGTACTTC
TRBV6-1	TRBJ2-1	NA	once	CASSEQGNEQFF	TGTGCCAGCAGTGAACAGGGAAATGAGCAGTTCTTC
TRBV30	TRBJ2-7	NA	NA	CAWSVGPEQYF	TGTGCCTGGAGTGTAGGGCCCGAGCAGTACTTC
TRBV4-1	TRBJ1-3	NA	NA	CASSQVGSSGNTIYF	TGCGCCAGCAGCCAAGTAGGGTCTTCTGGAAACACCATATATTTT
TRBV30	TRBJ1-5	NA	NA	CAWSVNNQPQHF	TGTGCCTGGAGTGTAAACAATCAGCCCCAGCATTTT
TRBV15	TRBJ1-6	NA	NA	CATSEGRRYNSPLHF	TGTGCCACCAGCGAGGGAAGGCGCTATAATTCACCCCTCCACTTT
TRBV4-1	TRBJ2-3	TRBD1	NA	CASSPLDRGNTDTQYF	TGCGCCAGCAGCCCACTGGACAGGGGAAACACAGATACGCAGTATTTT
TRBV18	TRBJ1-3	NA	NA	CASSPQQGPGNTIYF	TGTGCCAGCTCACCACAGCAGGGCCCCGGAAACACCATATATTTT
TRBV19	TRBJ1-2	NA	NA	CASSIDRIDGYTF	TGTGCCAGTAGTATCGACAGGATAGATGGCTACACCTTC
TRBV18	TRBJ2-7	TRBD1	NA	CASSQNTPGPGQGGYEQYF	TGTGCCAGCTCTCAAAATACCCCAGGGCCGGGACAGGGAGGGTACGAGCAGTACTTC
TRBV7-3	TRBJ2-7	NA	NA	CASSLTPMYEQYF	TGTGCCAGCAGCTTAACTCCAATGTACGAGCAGTACTTC
TRBV5-1	TRBJ2-3	NA	NA	CASSLWSTSTDTQYF	TGCGCCAGCAGCTTGTGGTCGACCAGCACAGATACGCAGTATTTT
TRBV11-2	TRBJ2-7	TRBD2	NA	CASRGISGRAHEQYF	TGTGCCAGCAGAGGGATTAGCGGGAGGGCCCACGAGCAGTACTTC
TRBV7-9	TRBJ1-1	NA	NA	CASSLAQVQGVTEAFF	TGTGCCAGCAGCTTAGCGCAGGTCCAAGGGGTCACTGAAGCTTTCTTT
TRBV18	TRBJ1-4	NA	once	CASSRTGGTNEKLFF	TGTGCCAGCTCCCGCACAGGTGGAACTAATGAAAAACTGTTTTTT
TRBV6-5	TRBJ2-7	NA	NA	CASSRLATSYEQYF	TGTGCCAGCAGTCGACTGGCTACCAGCTACGAGCAGTACTTC
TRBV6-5	TRBJ2-3	NA	NA	CASSQGGFPDTQYF	TGTGCCAGCAGCCAGGGGGGCTTCCCAGATACGCAGTATTTT
TRBV6-2/TRBV6-3	TRBJ1-1	NA	NA	CASSYSRAAEAFF	TGTGCCAGCAGTTACTCCAGGGCGGCTGAAGCTTTCTTT
TRBV19	TRBJ1-6	NA	NA	CASSLDDSLHNSPLHF	TGTGCCAGTAGCCTTGATGACAGCCTTCATAATTCACCCCTCCACTTT
TRBV5-1	TRBJ2-3	NA	NA	CASSLPAGSTDTQYF	TGCGCCAGCAGCTTGCCGGCGGGAAGCACAGATACGCAGTATTTT
TRBV9	TRBJ2-2	TRBD2	few	CASSVTLTSGSLGELFF	TGTGCCAGCAGCGTAACCTTGACTAGCGGGAGTTTGGGGGAGCTGTTTTTT
TRBV3-1/TRBV3-2	TRBJ1-1	NA	NA	CASSQEGAGGNTEAFF	TGTGCCAGCAGCCAAGAAGGAGCGGGTGGGAACACTGAAGCTTTCTTT
TRBV28	TRBJ1-5	NA	NA	CASSFQNSNQPQHF	TGTGCCAGCAGTTTTCAGAATAGCAATCAGCCCCAGCATTTT
TRBV30	TRBJ1-6	NA	NA	CAWSVRGTSTPSGSPLHF	TGTGCCTGGAGTGTGCGTGGGACATCCACCCCCTCTGGTTCACCCCTCCACTTT
TRBV6-5	TRBJ1-5	NA	NA	CASVRYSNQPQHF	TGTGCCAGCGTAAGGTATAGCAATCAGCCCCAGCATTTT
TRBV11-3	TRBJ2-7	NA	once	CASSRTGEEQYF	TGTGCCAGCAGCCGTACCGGAGAGGAGCAGTACTTC
TRBV2	TRBJ2-7	NA	NA	CASEGWGEEQYF	TGTGCCAGCGAGGGCTGGGGAGAGGAGCAGTACTTC
TRBV2	TRBJ1-5	TRBD1	NA	CASRTMTGGNQPQHF	TGTGCCAGCAGGACAATGACAGGGGGCAATCAGCCCCAGCATTTT
TRBV6-6	TRBJ2-3	NA	NA	CASSQRSAGTDTQYF	TGTGCCAGCAGTCAACGTTCGGCGGGCACAGATACGCAGTATTTT
TRBV5-1	TRBJ2-7	NA	NA	CASSANKGEQYF	TGCGCCAGCAGCGCAAACAAGGGGGAGCAGTACTTC
TRBV7-2	TRBJ2-7	NA	NA	CASSLKAGGSYEQYF	TGTGCCAGCAGCTTAAAGGCCGGGGGCTCCTACGAGCAGTACTTC
TRBV29-1	TRBJ1-1	NA	NA	CSVKTGLNTEAFF	TGCAGCGTAAAAACAGGACTTAACACTGAAGCTTTCTTT
TRBV6-5	TRBJ1-6	NA	NA	CASSFLNSPLHF	TGTGCCAGCAGTTTCCTTAATTCACCCCTCCACTTT
TRBV6-1	TRBJ2-7	TRBD1	NA	CASSEPGQGGEQYF	TGTGCCAGCAGTGAACCGGGACAGGGGGGCGAGCAGTACTTC
TRBV9	TRBJ2-5	NA	NA	CASSVGSGGETQYF	TGTGCCAGCAGCGTAGGGTCAGGAGGCGAGACCCAGTACTTC
TRBV30	TRBJ1-2	NA	NA	CAWGRDGGGYTF	TGTGCCTGGGGGAGGGACGGAGGGGGCTACACCTTC
TRBV19	TRBJ1-5	NA	NA	CASTTFGPGGHRNQPQHF	NA
TRBV7-9	TRBJ2-2	NA	few	CASSDSNTGELFF	TGTGCCAGCAGCGACAGTAACACCGGGGAGCTGTTTTTT
TRBV6-1	TRBJ1-1	NA	NA	CASSERATFPTEAFF	TGTGCCAGCAGTGAAAGGGCAACCTTCCCCACTGAAGCTTTCTTT
TRBV4-2	TRBJ2-2	TRBD2	NA	CASSQETAGAYTGELFF	TGTGCCAGCAGCCAAGAAACAGCGGGAGCGTACACCGGGGAGCTGTTTTTT
TRBV24-1	TRBJ1-1	NA	NA	CATSDLLGSGPGLEREDTEAFF	TGTGCCACCAGTGATTTATTGGGTTCCGGGCCGGGGCTTGAGCGGGAGGACACTGAAGCTTTCTTT